These T cell receptor beta chains were read from a single sample in a study of blood T cell repertoires in COVID-19. Repertoires were generated with immunoSEQ multiplex PCR, while TCRdb's copy carries only in-frame clones and drops some. The sample contains about 110,000 clones, around 83% of which appear only once. The sequenced material came from peripheral blood. Source of these receptors: a woman aged 80 or over with active or convalescent COVID-19. CDR3s include the opening cysteine and the closing phenylalanine or tryptophan. Each record gives: J gene, D gene, clone size, V gene, CDR3 DNA, CDR3 protein. A D gene is named only where the DNA matches it firmly. Part of the rows lack a size; the others show once, few, many or a class for expanded clones.

J gene: TRBJ2-7
D gene: TRBD2
clone size: -
V gene: TRBV10-3
CDR3 DNA: TGTGCCATCAGGCCGGGACTAGCGGGCAGCTACGAGCAGTACTTC
CDR3 protein: CAIRPGLAGSYEQYF

J gene: TRBJ2-7
D gene: -
clone size: -
V gene: TRBV7-8
CDR3 DNA: TGTGCCAGCAGCTTAGGCCCAGGGCCCTACGAGCAGTACTTC
CDR3 protein: CASSLGPGPYEQYF

J gene: TRBJ2-1
D gene: TRBD2
clone size: -
V gene: TRBV24-1
CDR3 DNA: TGTGCCACCAGTGATGCTGGGACTAGCGGAGACAATGAGCAGTTCTTC
CDR3 protein: CATSDAGTSGDNEQFF

J gene: TRBJ1-1
D gene: TRBD1
clone size: -
V gene: TRBV10-3
CDR3 DNA: TGTGCCATCAGTGAAGTTCGGGACAGTTATGAAGCTTTCTTT
CDR3 protein: CAISEVRDSYEAFF

J gene: TRBJ1-2
D gene: -
clone size: -
V gene: TRBV12-3/TRBV12-4
CDR3 DNA: TGTGCCAGCAGTTTTGACACCCACTATGGCTACACCTTC
CDR3 protein: CASSFDTHYGYTF

J gene: TRBJ2-3
D gene: TRBD2
clone size: once
V gene: TRBV7-2
CDR3 DNA: TGTGCCAGCAGCTTAGTTCCGGCGGGAGGGCTCGATACGCAGTATTTT
CDR3 protein: CASSLVPAGGLDTQYF

J gene: TRBJ1-5
D gene: -
clone size: -
V gene: TRBV19
CDR3 DNA: TGTGCCAGTAGTATATACCCTCGGGGGGGTAAGGATCAGCCCCAGCATTTT
CDR3 protein: CASSIYPRGGKDQPQHF

J gene: TRBJ1-4
D gene: TRBD1
clone size: -
V gene: TRBV18
CDR3 DNA: TGTGCCAGCTCACCAGCGTGGACAGGGGGCGCGGTTGATGAAAAACTGTTTTTT
CDR3 protein: CASSPAWTGGAVDEKLFF

J gene: TRBJ2-7
D gene: -
clone size: -
V gene: TRBV4-1
CDR3 DNA: TGCGCCAGCAGCCAAGGTAGGGAAGGAGGGCAGTACTTC
CDR3 protein: CASSQGREGGQYF

J gene: TRBJ1-1
D gene: TRBD1
clone size: few
V gene: TRBV5-1
CDR3 DNA: TGCGCCAGCGTCCCCGACAGGGGTTTTTCTGAAGCTTTCTTT
CDR3 protein: CASVPDRGFSEAFF

J gene: TRBJ2-1
D gene: -
clone size: -
V gene: TRBV24-1
CDR3 DNA: TGTGCCACCGGCAGTGAGGGCGGATACTCGTCCTACAATGAGCAGTTCTTC
CDR3 protein: CATGSEGGYSSYNEQFF

J gene: TRBJ2-1
D gene: -
clone size: -
V gene: TRBV18
CDR3 DNA: TGTGCCAGCTCACCACCGGTTCGAGGGGAGGCGAACAATGAGCAGTTCTTC
CDR3 protein: CASSPPVRGEANNEQFF

J gene: TRBJ2-5
D gene: TRBD2
clone size: once
V gene: TRBV6-1
CDR3 DNA: TGTGCCAGCAGTGATGGCGGGAGTGGGGAGACCCAGTACTTC
CDR3 protein: CASSDGGSGETQYF

J gene: TRBJ2-1
D gene: TRBD2
clone size: -
V gene: TRBV7-2
CDR3 DNA: TGTGCCAGCAGCTTAGGCGCTAGCGGCAATGAGCAGTTCTTC
CDR3 protein: CASSLGASGNEQFF

J gene: TRBJ1-6
D gene: -
clone size: -
V gene: TRBV5-4
CDR3 DNA: TGTGCCAGCAGCTCTAAGACAGGAAGCAATTCACCCCTCCACTTT
CDR3 protein: CASSSKTGSNSPLHF

J gene: TRBJ2-5
D gene: TRBD2
clone size: -
V gene: TRBV5-1
CDR3 DNA: TGCGCCAGCAGCTTAAAGCGGGAGGCCCAGGATCGTCTCCAAGAGACCCAGTACTTC
CDR3 protein: CASSLKREAQDRLQETQYF

J gene: TRBJ1-5
D gene: TRBD1
clone size: -
V gene: TRBV6-6
CDR3 DNA: TGTGCCAGCAGGGAGGGACAGGGTAGCAATCAGCCCCAGCATTTT
CDR3 protein: CASREGQGSNQPQHF

J gene: TRBJ1-2
D gene: -
clone size: -
V gene: TRBV5-8
CDR3 DNA: TGTGCCAGCAGCACCCACGGCTATGGCTACACCTTC
CDR3 protein: CASSTHGYGYTF

J gene: TRBJ1-5
D gene: TRBD1
clone size: -
V gene: TRBV10-3
CDR3 DNA: TGTGCCATCAGTCGACAGGGTAGCAATCAGCCCCAGCATTTT
CDR3 protein: CAISRQGSNQPQHF

J gene: TRBJ1-2
D gene: -
clone size: -
V gene: TRBV10-3
CDR3 DNA: TGTGCCATCAGTGAGTCTCTCGCAACGGGATCTCTCGATGGCTACACCTTC
CDR3 protein: CAISESLATGSLDGYTF

J gene: TRBJ2-2
D gene: -
clone size: once
V gene: TRBV5-5
CDR3 DNA: TGTGCCAGCAGCTTACCTACCTCGAACACCGGGGAGCTGTTTTTT
CDR3 protein: CASSLPTSNTGELFF

J gene: TRBJ1-2
D gene: -
clone size: -
V gene: TRBV19
CDR3 DNA: TGTGCCAGTGCGTTCGTGGGGGGGGGCACTGGCTACACCTTC
CDR3 protein: CASAFVGGGTGYTF

J gene: TRBJ2-1
D gene: -
clone size: few
V gene: TRBV5-1
CDR3 DNA: TGCGCCAGCAGCTCCTCCAATGAGCAGTTCTTC
CDR3 protein: CASSSSNEQFF

J gene: TRBJ2-1
D gene: TRBD2
clone size: -
V gene: TRBV7-6
CDR3 DNA: TGTGCCAGCAGCCGAGGACTAGCGGGTGTCCAGAATGAGCAGTTCTTC
CDR3 protein: CASSRGLAGVQNEQFF

J gene: TRBJ1-4
D gene: TRBD1
clone size: -
V gene: TRBV27
CDR3 DNA: TGTGCCAGCAGTTTTGGTTGGACAGGAAATGAAAAACTGTTTTTT
CDR3 protein: CASSFGWTGNEKLFF

J gene: TRBJ2-1
D gene: TRBD2
clone size: -
V gene: TRBV3-1/TRBV3-2
CDR3 DNA: TGTGCCAGCAGCCACCGGACTAGCGGGATGACTGAGCAGTTCTTC
CDR3 protein: CASSHRTSGMTEQFF

J gene: TRBJ2-7
D gene: TRBD2
clone size: -
V gene: TRBV15
CDR3 DNA: TGTGCCACCAGCAGAGATCCGGGACTAGCAGGGAACGAGCAGTACTTC
CDR3 protein: CATSRDPGLAGNEQYF

J gene: TRBJ2-5
D gene: -
clone size: -
V gene: TRBV4-1
CDR3 DNA: TGCGCCAGCAGCCAAGAGTTCTCTAGAGAGACCCAGTACTTC
CDR3 protein: CASSQEFSRETQYF

J gene: TRBJ1-1
D gene: -
clone size: -
V gene: TRBV10-3
CDR3 DNA: TGTGCCATCAGTGAGGAGGTCACTGAAGCTTTCTTT
CDR3 protein: CAISEEVTEAFF

J gene: TRBJ1-1
D gene: -
clone size: -
V gene: TRBV20-1
CDR3 DNA: TGCAGTGCAAGTAGAGGGGGAAACACTGAAGCTTTCTTT
CDR3 protein: CSASRGGNTEAFF

J gene: TRBJ2-1
D gene: TRBD2
clone size: -
V gene: TRBV19
CDR3 DNA: TGTGCCAGTAGGGCTAGCGGAAACAATGAGCAGTTCTTC
CDR3 protein: CASRASGNNEQFF

J gene: TRBJ1-3
D gene: TRBD1
clone size: -
V gene: TRBV3-1/TRBV3-2
CDR3 DNA: TGTGCCAGCAGCTTTTCGGGACAGGGGAGATTGGGGGCTGGAAACACCATATATTTT
CDR3 protein: CASSFSGQGRLGAGNTIYF

J gene: TRBJ1-1
D gene: TRBD1
clone size: -
V gene: TRBV27
CDR3 DNA: TGTGCCAGCAGTTCGGGGACAGGGGGAGCTTTCTTT
CDR3 protein: CASSSGTGGAFF

J gene: TRBJ2-1
D gene: TRBD1
clone size: -
V gene: TRBV7-8
CDR3 DNA: TGTGCCAGCACCCGTAAAGGGACAGGGAGAGTAAATGAGCAGTTCTTC
CDR3 protein: CASTRKGTGRVNEQFF

J gene: TRBJ1-5
D gene: TRBD1
clone size: once
V gene: TRBV18
CDR3 DNA: TGTGCCAGCTCACAGACAGGGGGCGTTCAGCCCCAGCATTTT
CDR3 protein: CASSQTGGVQPQHF

J gene: TRBJ1-1
D gene: -
clone size: few
V gene: TRBV30
CDR3 DNA: TGTGCCTGGAGTTCTATGGGAGGCACTGAAGCTTTCTTT
CDR3 protein: CAWSSMGGTEAFF

J gene: TRBJ2-2
D gene: -
clone size: -
V gene: TRBV18
CDR3 DNA: TGTGCCAGCTCACCGGGGGACTACACCGGGGAGCTGTTTTTT
CDR3 protein: CASSPGDYTGELFF

J gene: TRBJ2-7
D gene: TRBD2
clone size: -
V gene: TRBV3-1/TRBV3-2
CDR3 DNA: TGTGCCAGCAGCCAAGAGTCGGCTAGCGGCTCCTACGAGCAGTACTTC
CDR3 protein: CASSQESASGSYEQYF

J gene: TRBJ2-7
D gene: -
clone size: -
V gene: TRBV5-1
CDR3 DNA: TGCGCCAGCAGCTTGGCGTTGGGCAGCTACGAGCAGTACTTC
CDR3 protein: CASSLALGSYEQYF

J gene: TRBJ1-1
D gene: -
clone size: -
V gene: TRBV19
CDR3 DNA: TGTGCCAGTGGAGCTCGGAGCACTGAAGCTTTCTTT
CDR3 protein: CASGARSTEAFF

J gene: TRBJ2-1
D gene: TRBD2
clone size: few
V gene: TRBV19
CDR3 DNA: TGTGCCAGTGCCGGGACTAGCGGATCCTACAATGAGCAGTTCTTC
CDR3 protein: CASAGTSGSYNEQFF

J gene: TRBJ1-3
D gene: -
clone size: -
V gene: TRBV6-6
CDR3 DNA: TGTGCCAGCAGTTATGACAGCTCTGGAAACACCATATATTTT
CDR3 protein: CASSYDSSGNTIYF

J gene: TRBJ2-7
D gene: TRBD1
clone size: -
V gene: TRBV10-3
CDR3 DNA: TGTGCCATCAGAAACCGGGCAGGGGGCTACGAGCAGTACTTC
CDR3 protein: CAIRNRAGGYEQYF

J gene: TRBJ2-2
D gene: -
clone size: -
V gene: TRBV7-3
CDR3 DNA: TGTGCCAGCAGCCAGGTCCCGACAGGGGAGCTGTTTTTT
CDR3 protein: CASSQVPTGELFF

J gene: TRBJ1-2
D gene: -
clone size: -
V gene: TRBV6-5
CDR3 DNA: TGTGCCAGCAGTTACTTGGCAGGGGATGACTATGGCTACACCTTC
CDR3 protein: CASSYLAGDDYGYTF

J gene: TRBJ1-1
D gene: TRBD1
clone size: -
V gene: TRBV5-6
CDR3 DNA: TGTGCCAGCAGCCCGGGGGACAGGGAAGCTTTCTTT
CDR3 protein: CASSPGDREAFF

J gene: TRBJ2-6
D gene: -
clone size: -
V gene: TRBV5-6
CDR3 DNA: TGTGCCAGCAGCACCAGGGTCGGGGCCAACGTCCTGACTTTC
CDR3 protein: CASSTRVGANVLTF

J gene: TRBJ2-3
D gene: -
clone size: -
V gene: TRBV6-1
CDR3 DNA: TGTGCCAGCAGTGAAGCGGGCGATACGCAGTATTTT
CDR3 protein: CASSEAGDTQYF

J gene: TRBJ2-1
D gene: TRBD2
clone size: -
V gene: TRBV5-1
CDR3 DNA: TGCGCCAGCAGCTTGGTTGGGACTAGCGGGAGTGGGCAGTTCTTC
CDR3 protein: CASSLVGTSGSGQFF

J gene: TRBJ1-6
D gene: -
clone size: once
V gene: TRBV15
CDR3 DNA: TGTGCCACCAGCAGAGGGGGACTTCGAGGTTCACCCCTCCACTTT
CDR3 protein: CATSRGGLRGSPLHF

J gene: TRBJ1-2
D gene: TRBD1
clone size: once
V gene: TRBV3-1/TRBV3-2
CDR3 DNA: TGTGCCAGCAGCCAAGAGGGCAGGGGGGACTATGGCTACACCTTC
CDR3 protein: CASSQEGRGDYGYTF

J gene: TRBJ2-3
D gene: -
clone size: -
V gene: TRBV4-1
CDR3 DNA: TGCGCCAGCAGCCCGGACAGAGCTAGCACAGATACGCAGTATTTT
CDR3 protein: CASSPDRASTDTQYF

J gene: TRBJ2-4
D gene: TRBD2
clone size: -
V gene: TRBV3-1/TRBV3-2
CDR3 DNA: TGTGCCAGCAGCCAAGGGCTAGCGGGAGTAGAGGCCAAAAACATTCAGTACTTC
CDR3 protein: CASSQGLAGVEAKNIQYF

J gene: TRBJ2-7
D gene: -
clone size: -
V gene: TRBV5-6
CDR3 DNA: TGTGCCAGCAGCTTGATCCACGGGAGCTCCTACGAGCAGTACTTC
CDR3 protein: CASSLIHGSSYEQYF

J gene: TRBJ2-1
D gene: -
clone size: -
V gene: TRBV5-4
CDR3 DNA: TGTGCCAGCAGTTTGGACTTCCGCTCCTACAATGAGCAGTTCTTC
CDR3 protein: CASSLDFRSYNEQFF

J gene: TRBJ2-7
D gene: -
clone size: -
V gene: TRBV7-6
CDR3 DNA: TGTGCCAGCAGCCCGGCGGCCTACGAGCAGTACTTC
CDR3 protein: CASSPAAYEQYF

J gene: TRBJ1-1
D gene: TRBD1
clone size: -
V gene: TRBV23-1
CDR3 DNA: TGCGCCAGCAGTCCCCGACAGGGGCCCACTGAAGCTTTCTTT
CDR3 protein: CASSPRQGPTEAFF

J gene: TRBJ2-7
D gene: -
clone size: -
V gene: TRBV20-1
CDR3 DNA: TGCACTAGGGGCTGCGAGCAGTACTTC
CDR3 protein: CTRGCEQYF

J gene: TRBJ1-5
D gene: -
clone size: -
V gene: TRBV9
CDR3 DNA: TGTGCCAGCAGCGTCTTGGGCAGGGAGGATCAGCCCCAGCATTTT
CDR3 protein: CASSVLGREDQPQHF

J gene: TRBJ2-2
D gene: TRBD1
clone size: -
V gene: TRBV11-2
CDR3 DNA: TGTGCCAGCAGCGTACAGGGGATCAACGGGGAGCTGTTTTTT
CDR3 protein: CASSVQGINGELFF